This T cell receptor beta chain appears in the sequencing data of a study of blood T cells in healthy people across ages. A second about 7 to 11 cycle PCR used barcoded and J-beta primers. In TCRdb, the 5' RACE reads were re-called with MiXCR into one record per CDR3 protein. The table has around 1.5 million distinct CDR3 sequences, about 31% seen once. CDR1 is MDHEN, CDR2 SYDVKM, per germline. The germline V and J ends were trimmed by 10 bases and 2 bases, with 18 bases remaining between them. The CDR3 is made up of 15 amino acids. The sequenced material came from blood. The origin of this receptor is a woman under 40 in good health. This rearrangement joins TRBV28 to TRBJ2-4; D gene unclear. The CDR3 reads CANSSDGRPKNIQYF. The CDR3 DNA reads TGTGCCAACAGCTCTGACGGGCGTCCCAAAAACATTCAGTACTTC.